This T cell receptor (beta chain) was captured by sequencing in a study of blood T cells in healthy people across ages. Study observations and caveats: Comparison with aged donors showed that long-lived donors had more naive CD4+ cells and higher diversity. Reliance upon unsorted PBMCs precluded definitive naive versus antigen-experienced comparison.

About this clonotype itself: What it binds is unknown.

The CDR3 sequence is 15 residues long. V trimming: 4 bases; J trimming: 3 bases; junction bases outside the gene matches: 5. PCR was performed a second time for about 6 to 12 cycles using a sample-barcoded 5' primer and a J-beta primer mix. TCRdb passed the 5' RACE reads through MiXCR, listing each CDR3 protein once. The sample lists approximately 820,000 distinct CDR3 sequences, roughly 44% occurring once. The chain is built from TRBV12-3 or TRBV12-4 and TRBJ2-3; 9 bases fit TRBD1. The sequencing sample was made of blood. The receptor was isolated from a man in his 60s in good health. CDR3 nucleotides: TGTGCCAGCAGTTCAACAGGGGGCTTAACAGATACGCAGTATTTT. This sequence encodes CASSSTGGLTDTQYF.